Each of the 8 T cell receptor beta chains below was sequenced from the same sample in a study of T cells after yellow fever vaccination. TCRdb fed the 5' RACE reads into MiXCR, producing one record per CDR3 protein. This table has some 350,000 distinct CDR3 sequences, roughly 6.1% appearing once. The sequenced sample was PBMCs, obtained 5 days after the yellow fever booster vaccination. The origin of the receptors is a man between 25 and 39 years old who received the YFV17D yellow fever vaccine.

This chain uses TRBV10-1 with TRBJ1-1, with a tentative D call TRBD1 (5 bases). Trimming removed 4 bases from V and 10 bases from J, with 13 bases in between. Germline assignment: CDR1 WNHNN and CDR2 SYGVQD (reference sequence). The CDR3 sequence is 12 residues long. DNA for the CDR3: TGCGCCAGCAGTGCCGGGACTTATGGAGCTTTCTTT. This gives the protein CASSAGTYGAFF.

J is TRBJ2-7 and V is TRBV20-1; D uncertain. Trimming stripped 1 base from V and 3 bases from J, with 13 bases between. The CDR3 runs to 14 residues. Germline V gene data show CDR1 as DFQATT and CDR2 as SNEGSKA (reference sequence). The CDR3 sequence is CSARVSRHFYEQYF. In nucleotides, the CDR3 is TGCAGTGCTAGAGTTAGTCGGCACTTCTACGAGCAGTACTTC.

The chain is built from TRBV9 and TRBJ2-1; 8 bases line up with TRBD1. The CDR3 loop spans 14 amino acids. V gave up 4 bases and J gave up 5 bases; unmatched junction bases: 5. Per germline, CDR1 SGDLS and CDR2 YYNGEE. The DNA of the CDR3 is TGTGCCAGCAGCATCCGGGACAGGCACAATGAGCAGTTCTTC. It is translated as CASSIRDRHNEQFF.

As DNA, the CDR3 is TGTGCCAGCAGTCGTAGGGACCTCCACTTT. This sequence encodes CASSRRDLHF. This rearrangement joins TRBV28 to TRBJ1-6; D not certain. Trimming removed 5 bases from V and 15 bases from J, with 8 bases in between. CDR1 MDHEN and CDR2 SYDVKM come from the germline V gene. CDR3 length: 10 amino acids.

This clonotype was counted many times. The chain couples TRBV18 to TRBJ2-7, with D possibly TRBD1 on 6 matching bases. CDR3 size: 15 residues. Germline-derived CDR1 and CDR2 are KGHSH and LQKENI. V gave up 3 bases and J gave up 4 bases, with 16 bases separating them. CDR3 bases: TGTGCCAGCTCACCGAGGACAGAGTCCCAATACGAGCAGTACTTC. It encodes CASSPRTESQYEQYF.

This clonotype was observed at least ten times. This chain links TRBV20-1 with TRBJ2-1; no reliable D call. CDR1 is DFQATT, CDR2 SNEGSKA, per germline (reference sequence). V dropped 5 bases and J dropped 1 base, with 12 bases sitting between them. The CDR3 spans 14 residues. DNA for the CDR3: TGCAGTGCTCGGGCTAGGCGGTCCTACAATGAGCAGTTCTTC. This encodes CSARARRSYNEQFF.

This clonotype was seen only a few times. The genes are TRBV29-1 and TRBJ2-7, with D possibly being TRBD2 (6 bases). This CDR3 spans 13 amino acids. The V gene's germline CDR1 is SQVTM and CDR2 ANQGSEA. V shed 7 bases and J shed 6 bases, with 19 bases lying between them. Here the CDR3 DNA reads TGCAGCGCCGCTAGCGAGCCCGTCTCCGAGCAGTACTTC. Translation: CSAASEPVSEQYF.

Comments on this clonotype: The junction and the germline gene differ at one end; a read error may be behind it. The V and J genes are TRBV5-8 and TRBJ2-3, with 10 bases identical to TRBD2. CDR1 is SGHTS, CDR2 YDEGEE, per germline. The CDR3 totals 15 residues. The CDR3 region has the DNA TGTGCCATCAGCTTCCTAGCGGGGGGCACAGATACGCAGTATTTT. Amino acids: CAISFLAGGTDTQYF.